The subject of this entry is one TCR beta chain. CDR1 is KGHDR and CDR2 is SFDVKD in the germline V gene. The CDR3 extends over 16 amino acids. Trimming removed 4 bases at V and 4 bases at J, with 13 bases between. This sample was taken from a study of CDR3 diversity in severe acne. TCRdb passed the PCR reads through MiXCR, listing each CDR3 protein once. The repertoire holds 89,000 or so distinct CDR3 sequences, with 45% to 55% as singletons. The receptor was isolated from a male donor in good health, serving as a control. The sample consisted of blood. The chain has TRBV24-1 and TRBJ1-6, with TRBD1 as a possible D gene (6 bases). In DNA, the CDR3 is TGTGCCACCAGTGAGTGGACAGAGGGGTATAATTCACCCCTCCACTTT. This sequence encodes CATSEWTEGYNSPLHF.